The subject of this entry is one T cell receptor beta chain. Which antigen it targets is not known. Within one base of it there is no much larger clone, and no base qualities were kept. The source of the sample is a study of blood T cell repertoires in COVID-19 (dated by TCRdb to the early 2020s). Regarding the study in general: The collaborator samples originated in the United States, Italy and Spain and spanned the acute and convalescent phases of COVID-19. The prospective study material was composed of cDNA or gDNA derived from T cells, B-cell-depleted T cells, or PBMCs. The dataset comprised deeply sampled blood TCRbeta repertoires from subjects exposed to, actively infected with, or recovered from COVID-19. The repertoires were made available in a free public database intended to serve as a resource for research on the immune response to SARS-CoV-2. The samples were drawn from two sources: the first 160 participants of the ongoing ImmuneRACE study, and 1,000 to 1,500 subjects contributed by 6 global collaborators. A de-identified subject ID, COVID-19 status, age in years and sex were almost always included in the sample metadata. Where available, HLA class I and class II types were taken from metadata supplied by the sample provider and were not determined by assay-based typing. Overall study results and their limits: Clinical and demographic metadata were provided uncurated, with the amount varying by source and participant.

Each collaborating institution followed its own protocols to collect whole blood in K2EDTA tubes. For TCRbeta analysis, collaborators shipped samples in one of three forms: frozen whole blood, isolated PBMCs, or DNA extracted from either of those sample types. The CDR3, from cysteine to phenylalanine, totals 14 residues. The retained sequence is limited to the CDR3, 42 bases, with the frame set at the first base. The immunoSEQ Assay, a bias-controlled multiplex PCR, was used to amplify TCRbeta CDR3 regions from genomic DNA. Per the source publication's procedure: The number of nucleated cells in each sample was estimated by amplification of reference gene primers within the assay. To quantify the absolute abundance of each unique TCRbeta CDR3 rearrangement, sequence reads were collapsed and filtered. For each sample, productive Simpson clonality was calculated as the square root of Simpson's diversity index over productive rearrangements. TCRdb obtained this table from immuneACCESS and retained in-frame rearrangements with V and J assigned. These tables miss some clones; where compared with another copy, unresolved V genes account for less than half of the shortfall, and the remainder is unexplained. That table gives V, J and clone size, and the DNA gave D and trimming. This sample comprises some 83,000 clones, over 70% of them detected only once. Jointly, the top ten make up roughly 10% of the sample.

The sequence derives from a middle-aged man with acute or convalescent COVID-19. The chain links TRBV21-1 with TRBJ2-7; TRBD1, the table's D call, was not compared with the DNA. TRBV21-1 is classified as a pseudogene. The sequencing sample was made of peripheral blood. The CDR3 sequence is CASSKGTGLYEQYF. The nucleotides are TGTGCCAGCAGCAAGGGGACAGGCCTCTACGAGCAGTACTTC.